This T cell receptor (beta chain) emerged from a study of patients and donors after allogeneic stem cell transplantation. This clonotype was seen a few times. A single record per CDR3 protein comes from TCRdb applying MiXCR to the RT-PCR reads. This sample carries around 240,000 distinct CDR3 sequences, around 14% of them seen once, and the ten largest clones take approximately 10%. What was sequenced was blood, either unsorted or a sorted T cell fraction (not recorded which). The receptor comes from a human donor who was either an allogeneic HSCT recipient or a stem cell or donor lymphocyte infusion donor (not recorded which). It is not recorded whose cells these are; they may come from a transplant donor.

The CDR3: CATNLGAVSWNTEAFF. The CDR3 nucleotides are TGTGCCACCAACTTAGGGGCGGTTAGCTGGAACACTGAAGCTTTCTTT. The chain carries TRBV15 and TRBJ1-1; D is possibly TRBD1 (5 bases). Germline V gene data show CDR1 as LNHNV and CDR2 as YYDKDF (reference sequence). This CDR3 spans 16 amino acids. With 7 bases removed from V and 1 base from J, the gap between germline ends came to 19 bases.